This T cell receptor (beta chain) was documented in a study of blood T cell repertoires in COVID-19. Study-wide context: The United States, Italy and Spain provided the acute and convalescent COVID-19 samples. Sources were T cells, B-cell-depleted T cells, or PBMCs; the material itself was cDNA or gDNA.

Study processing details: Amplification of reference gene primers was used by the study to estimate nucleated cell counts. Here immunoSEQ multiplex PCR was the method, and the copy in TCRdb shows in-frame clones only, minus some. The DNA gave D and trimming, while V, J and clone size come from that table. The data contain about 97,000 clones, around 87% of them singletons. V dropped 1 base and J dropped 5 bases, with 14 bases sitting between them. The CDR3 is made up of 15 amino acids. CDR1 and CDR2 from the germline V gene are MGHRA and YSYEKL. The V call is TRBV4-1, the J call TRBJ1-2, with a possible D match to TRBD1 (6 bases). The origin of this receptor is a woman aged 25-40 years with acute or convalescent COVID-19. Sequences were obtained from peripheral blood. The chain's CDR3 is CASSQGQAAVYGYTF. CDR3 sequence (DNA): TGCGCCAGCAGCCAAGGACAGGCAGCGGTATATGGCTACACCTTC.